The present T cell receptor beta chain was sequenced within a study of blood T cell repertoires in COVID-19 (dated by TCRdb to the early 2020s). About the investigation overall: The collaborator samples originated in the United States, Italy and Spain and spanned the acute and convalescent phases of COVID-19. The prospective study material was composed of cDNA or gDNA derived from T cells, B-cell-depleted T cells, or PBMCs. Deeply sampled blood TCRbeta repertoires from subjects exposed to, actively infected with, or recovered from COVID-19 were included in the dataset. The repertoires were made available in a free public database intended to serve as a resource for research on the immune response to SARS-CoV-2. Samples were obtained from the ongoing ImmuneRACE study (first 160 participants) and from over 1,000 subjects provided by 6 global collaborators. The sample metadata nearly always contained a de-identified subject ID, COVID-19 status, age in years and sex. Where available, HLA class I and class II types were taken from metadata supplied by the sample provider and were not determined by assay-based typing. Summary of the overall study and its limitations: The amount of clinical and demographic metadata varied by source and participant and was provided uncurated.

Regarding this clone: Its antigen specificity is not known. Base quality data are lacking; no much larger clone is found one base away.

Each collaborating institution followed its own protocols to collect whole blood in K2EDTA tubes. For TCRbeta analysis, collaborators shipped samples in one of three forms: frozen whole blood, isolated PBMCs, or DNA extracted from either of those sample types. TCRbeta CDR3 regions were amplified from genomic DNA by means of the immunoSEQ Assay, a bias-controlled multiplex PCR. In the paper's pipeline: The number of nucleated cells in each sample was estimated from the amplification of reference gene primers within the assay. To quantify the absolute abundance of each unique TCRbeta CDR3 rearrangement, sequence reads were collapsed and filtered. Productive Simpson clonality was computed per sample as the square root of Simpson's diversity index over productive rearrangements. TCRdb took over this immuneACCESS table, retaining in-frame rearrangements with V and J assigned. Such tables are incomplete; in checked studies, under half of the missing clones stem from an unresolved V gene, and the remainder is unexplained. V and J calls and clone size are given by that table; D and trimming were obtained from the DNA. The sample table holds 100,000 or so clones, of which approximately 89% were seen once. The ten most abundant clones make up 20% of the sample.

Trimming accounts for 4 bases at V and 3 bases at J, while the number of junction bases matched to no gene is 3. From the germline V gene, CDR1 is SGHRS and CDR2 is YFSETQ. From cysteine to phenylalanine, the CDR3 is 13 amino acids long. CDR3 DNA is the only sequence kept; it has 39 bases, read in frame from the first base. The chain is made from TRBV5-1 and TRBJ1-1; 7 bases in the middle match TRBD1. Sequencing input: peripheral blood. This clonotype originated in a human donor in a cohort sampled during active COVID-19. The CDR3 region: CASSDTGDTEAFF. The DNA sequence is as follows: TGCGCCAGCAGCGATACAGGGGACACTGAAGCTTTCTTT.